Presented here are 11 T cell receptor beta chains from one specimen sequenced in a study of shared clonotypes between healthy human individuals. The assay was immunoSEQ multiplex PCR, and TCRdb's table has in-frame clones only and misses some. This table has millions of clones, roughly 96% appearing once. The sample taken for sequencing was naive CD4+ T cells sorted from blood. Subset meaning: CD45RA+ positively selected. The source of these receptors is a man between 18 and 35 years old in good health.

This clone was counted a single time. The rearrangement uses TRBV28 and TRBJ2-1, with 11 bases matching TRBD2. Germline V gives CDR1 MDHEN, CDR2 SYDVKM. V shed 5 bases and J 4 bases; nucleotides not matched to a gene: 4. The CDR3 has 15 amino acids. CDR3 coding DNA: TGTGCCAGCAGTACCCCTAGCGGGGGGTACAATGAGCAGTTCTTC. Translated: CASSTPSGGYNEQFF.

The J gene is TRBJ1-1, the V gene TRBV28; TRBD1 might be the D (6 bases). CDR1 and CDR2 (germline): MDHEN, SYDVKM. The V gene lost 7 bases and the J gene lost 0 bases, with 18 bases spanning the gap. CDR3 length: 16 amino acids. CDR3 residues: CASTSIGGAVNTEAFF. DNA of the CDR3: TGTGCCAGCACCTCAATCGGGGGGGCGGTGAACACTGAAGCTTTCTTT.

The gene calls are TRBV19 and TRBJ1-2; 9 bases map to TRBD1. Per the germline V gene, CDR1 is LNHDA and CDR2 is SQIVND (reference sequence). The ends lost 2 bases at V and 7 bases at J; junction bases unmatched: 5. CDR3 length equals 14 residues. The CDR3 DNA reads TGTGCCAGTAGTATAACAGGGGGCGCGGGTGGCTACACCTTC. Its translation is CASSITGGAGGYTF.

The CDR3 sequence is CAWKQGAGKLFF. The CDR3, as DNA: TGTGCCTGGAAACAGGGGGCAGGAAAACTGTTTTTT. This chain joins TRBV30 and TRBJ1-4, with 9 bases aligning to TRBD1. Trimming took 4 bases from V and 10 from J; bases not matched to a gene: 4. This CDR3 has 12 amino acids. Per the germline V gene, CDR1 is GTSNPN and CDR2 is SVGIG (reference sequence).

In nucleotides, the CDR3 is TGTGCCAGCAGGCGGGGACAGGGTGCCTACGAGCAGTACTTC. Translation: CASRRGQGAYEQYF. The chain employs TRBV27 and TRBJ2-7, with 9 bases aligning to TRBD1. V dropped 6 bases and J dropped 2; count of bases not matched to a gene: 5. The CDR3 has 14 residues. CDR1 and CDR2 (germline): MNHEY, SMNVEV (reference sequence).

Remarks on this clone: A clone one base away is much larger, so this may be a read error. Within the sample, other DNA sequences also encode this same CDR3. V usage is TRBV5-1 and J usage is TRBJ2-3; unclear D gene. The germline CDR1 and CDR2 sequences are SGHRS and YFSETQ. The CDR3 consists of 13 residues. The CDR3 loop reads CASSLEGTDTQYF. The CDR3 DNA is TGCGCCAGCAGCTTGGAGGGCACAGATACGCAGTACTTT.

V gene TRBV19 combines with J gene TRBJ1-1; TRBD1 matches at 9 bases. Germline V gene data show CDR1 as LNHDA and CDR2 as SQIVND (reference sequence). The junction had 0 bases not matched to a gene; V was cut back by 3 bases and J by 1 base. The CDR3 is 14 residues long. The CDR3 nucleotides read TGTGCCAGTAGTATGGGACAGGGGAACACTGAAGCTTTCTTT. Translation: CASSMGQGNTEAFF.

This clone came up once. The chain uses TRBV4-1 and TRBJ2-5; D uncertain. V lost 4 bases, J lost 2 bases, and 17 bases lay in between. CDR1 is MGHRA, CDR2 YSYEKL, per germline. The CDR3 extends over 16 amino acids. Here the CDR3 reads CASSPSEIGRQETQYF. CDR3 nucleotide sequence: TGCGCCAGCAGCCCGTCGGAGATCGGGCGACAAGAGACCCAGTACTTC.

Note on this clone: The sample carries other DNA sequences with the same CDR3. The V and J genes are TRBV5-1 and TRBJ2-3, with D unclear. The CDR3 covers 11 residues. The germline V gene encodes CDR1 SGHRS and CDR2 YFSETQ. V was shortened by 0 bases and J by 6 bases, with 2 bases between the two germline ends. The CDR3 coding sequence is TGCGCCAGCAGCTTGGTTGATACGCAGTATTTT. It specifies CASSLVDTQYF.

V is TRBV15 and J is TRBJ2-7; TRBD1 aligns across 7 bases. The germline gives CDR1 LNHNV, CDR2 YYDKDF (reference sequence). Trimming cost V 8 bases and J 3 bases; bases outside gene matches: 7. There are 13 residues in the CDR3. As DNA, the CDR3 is TGTGCCACCGCATTCGGACAGGTCTACGAGCAGTACTTC. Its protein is CATAFGQVYEQYF. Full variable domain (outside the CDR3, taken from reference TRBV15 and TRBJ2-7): DAMVIQNPRYQVTQFGKPVTLSCSQTLNHNVMYWYQQKSSQAPKLLFHYYDKDFNNEADTPDNFQSRRPNTSFCFLDIRSPGLGDTAMYLCATAFGQVYEQYFGPGTRLTVT.

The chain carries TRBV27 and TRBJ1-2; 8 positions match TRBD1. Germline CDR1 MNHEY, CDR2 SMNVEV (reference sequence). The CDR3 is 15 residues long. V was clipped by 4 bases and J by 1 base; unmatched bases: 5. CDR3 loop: CASSSRDRFNYGYTF. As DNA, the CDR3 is TGTGCCAGCAGTTCCCGGGACAGGTTTAACTATGGCTACACCTTC.